The 18 T cell receptor beta chains below were found in one sample sequenced in a study of T cells in Graves' hyperthyroidism and ophthalmopathy (dated by TCRdb to about 2019). The library came from multiplex PCR. Sequenced using an Illumina HiSeq 2000. TCR beta CDR3 regions were amplified from RNA transcripts. A first-round RT-PCR of the TCR CDR3 used the HTBI primer set with the Qiagen OneStep RT-PCR kit. Through fastp at Q25 and MiXCR, TCRdb rebuilt clones from the public reads, retaining in-frame beta chains. Each entry merges the rows of one CDR3 protein and shows their most common DNA and genes. The sample table shows 250,000 to 300,000 distinct CDR3 sequences, and 12% to 15% are seen once. The ten biggest clones cover roughly 7.9% of the sample. The specimen was blood. These receptors originate from a woman aged 40-49 years with Graves' hyperthyroidism.

This clonotype was recorded at least ten times. The chain couples TRBV5-1 to TRBJ2-5; 9 nucleotides line up with TRBD1. CDR3 length equals 15 residues. Germline assignment: CDR1 SGHRS and CDR2 YFSETQ. J gave up 4 bases and V 1 base, and 5 bases lay outside the gene matches. The CDR3 loop reads CASSLTGQGSETQYF. The CDR3 DNA reads as TGCGCCAGCAGCTTGACGGGACAGGGCTCAGAGACCCAGTACTTC.

This clonotype occurred many times. The V and J genes are TRBV2 and TRBJ2-7, with 7 bases matching TRBD1. The length of the CDR3 is 14 residues. Trimming took 4 bases from V and 2 from J; bases not matched to a gene: 5. Germline CDR1 SNHLY, CDR2 FYNNEI. The CDR3 region is CASSGGQGAYEQYF. The CDR3 DNA reads TGTGCCAGCAGTGGTGGTCAGGGGGCCTACGAGCAGTACTTC.

This clonotype was seen repeatedly, ten times or more. The chain has TRBV5-1 and TRBJ2-1; 7 bases fit TRBD2. The trim removed 4 bases at V and 8 bases at J, leaving 18 bases unmatched. CDR1 and CDR2 from the germline V gene are SGHRS and YFSETQ. The CDR3 extends over 17 amino acids. This CDR3 is CASSAKPSGRGSHEQFF. CDR3 in DNA: TGCGCCAGCAGCGCGAAGCCTAGCGGTCGAGGGTCACATGAGCAGTTCTTC.

With respect to this clonotype: With a much larger clone just one base away, this may be a read error. The chain employs TRBV30 and TRBJ2-7, with a possible D match to TRBD2 (6 bases). The CDR3 totals 11 residues. From germline, CDR1 is GTSNPN and CDR2 SVGIG (reference sequence). For the CDR3, the DNA is TGTTCTTGGGAGGTCGGATACGAGCAGTACTTC. This encodes CSWEVGYEQYF.

In this sample, this clonotype turned up many times. The chain recombines TRBV29-1 with TRBJ2-2, with D perhaps TRBD1 or TRBD2 (6 bases each). This CDR3 region has 14 residues. From germline, CDR1 is SQVTM and CDR2 ANQGSEA. V shed 2 bases and J shed 6 bases, with 13 bases lying between them. The CDR3 DNA follows: TGCAGCGTTGAACTCAGGGGAGGATCCGGGGAGCTGTTTTTT. The encoded protein is CSVELRGGSGELFF.

This clonotype was seen more than once but under ten times. A read error may produce the germline difference seen at one junction end. The V gene is TRBV20-1, the J gene TRBJ2-7; TRBD2 matches at 10 bases. Germline V gene data show CDR1 as DFQATT and CDR2 as SNEGSKA (reference sequence). The CDR3 sequence is 15 residues long. The DNA of the CDR3 is TGCAGTGCTAGAAGGCTAGCGGGAGCATCCTCCGAGCAGTACTTC. This translates into CSARRLAGASSEQYF.

This clonotype was seen many times. The chain joins TRBV2 to TRBJ2-1, with D unclear. This CDR3 is 15 amino acids long. The V and J ends lost 4 bases and 0 bases respectively, with 10 bases between them. CDR1 is SNHLY, CDR2 FYNNEI, per germline. CDR3 coding DNA: TGTGCCAGCAGTGGCAACCCGAGCTCCTACAATGAGCAGTTCTTC. This codes for CASSGNPSSYNEQFF.

This clonotype was seen ten or more times. The chain employs TRBV3-1 and TRBJ2-5; the match to TRBD2 covers 13 bases. The germline V gene has CDR1 LGHDT and CDR2 YNNKEL (reference sequence). The CDR3 runs 16 residues. V lost 4 bases, J lost 2 bases, and 4 bases stayed unmatched. The CDR3 region has the DNA TGTGCCAGCAGCCCCGAGGGACTAGCGGGGCAAGAGACCCAGTACTTC. Its protein product is CASSPEGLAGQETQYF.

This clonotype was picked up a small number of times. The rearrangement joins TRBV19 to TRBJ1-2; D ambiguous. Trimming shortened V by 5 bases and J by 6 bases, and 16 bases separated the two germline ends. The CDR3 length is 14 residues. CDR1 and CDR2 from the germline V gene are LNHDA and SQIVND (reference sequence). This CDR3 is CASSPQDGSDGYTF. Here the CDR3 DNA reads TGTGCCAGTAGTCCCCAGGACGGGTCGGATGGCTACACCTTC. The full variable domain, its missing parts supplied by reference TRBV19 and TRBJ1-2, is DGGITQSPKYLFRKEGQNVTLSCEQNLNHDAMYWYRQDPGQGLRLIYYSQIVNDFQKGDIAEGYSVSREKKESFPLTVTSAQKNPTAFYLCASSPQDGSDGYTFGSGTRLTVV.

Many counts were recorded for this clonotype. The gene calls are TRBV13 and TRBJ2-1; 13 nucleotides align to TRBD2. J gave up 10 bases and V 6 bases, and 9 bases lay outside the gene matches. The CDR3 length is 15 residues. Germline V gives CDR1 PRHDT, CDR2 FYEKMQ (reference sequence). In DNA form, the CDR3 reads TGTGCCAGCAGTCTCACCGGGACTAGCGGGACGGAGCAGTTCTTC. Translated, it gives CASSLTGTSGTEQFF.

This clonotype has a count of ten or more. The rearrangement links TRBV28 to TRBJ1-5, with D uncertain. Deletions cut 1 base from V and 3 bases from J, with 10 bases between. From germline, CDR1 is MDHEN and CDR2 SYDVKM. The CDR3 has 15 residues. In DNA form, the CDR3 reads TGTGCCAGCAGTTTATCCGTGAGTCCCAATCAGCCCCAGCATTTT. This gives the protein CASSLSVSPNQPQHF.

The table lists this clonotype with many counts. The V gene is TRBV5-5, the J gene TRBJ1-1; maybe TRBD1 (5 bases). V was pared by 5 bases and J by 1 base, with 21 bases between. The CDR3 totals 17 residues. Germline CDR1 is SGHKS and CDR2 is YYEKEE (reference sequence). This CDR3 is CASRSPSGTRGNTEAFF. In DNA, the CDR3 is TGTGCCAGCAGAAGTCCTTCGGGAACAAGGGGGAACACTGAAGCTTTCTTT.

The sample holds many counts of this clonotype. The chain combines TRBV10-3 with TRBJ1-1; D not certain. The length of the CDR3 is 13 residues. V lost 3 bases, J lost 3 bases, and 8 bases lay in between. Per germline, CDR1 ENHRY and CDR2 SYGVKD. The CDR3 nucleotides read TGTGCCATCAGTGAAATAACGGACACTGAAGCTTTCTTT. This translates into CAISEITDTEAFF.

This chain joins TRBV5-1 and TRBJ2-7; 9 bases map to TRBD1. The CDR3 sequence is 13 residues long. CDR1 and CDR2 from the germline V gene are SGHRS and YFSETQ. Trimming took 7 bases from V and 1 from J; bases not matched to a gene: 3. In DNA form, the CDR3 reads TGCGCCAGCGGGGGACAGGGATCCTACGAGCAGTACTTC. This encodes CASGGQGSYEQYF.

The chain links TRBV2 to TRBJ1-6; D gene unclear. This CDR3 has 12 amino acids. V was pared by 6 bases and J by 6 bases, with 6 bases between. Germline CDR1 reads SNHLY; CDR2 reads FYNNEI. CDR3 nucleotides: TGTGCCAGCAGCCGGGTTAATTCACCCCTCCACTTT. Residues: CASSRVNSPLHF.

In its sample, this clonotype was seen once. The chain has TRBV25-1 and TRBJ1-2, with 12 nucleotides matching TRBD1. The CDR3 length is 19 residues. Trimming cost V 4 bases and J 1 base; bases outside gene matches: 13. Germline assignment: CDR1 MGHDK and CDR2 SYGVNS. In nucleotides, the CDR3 is TGTGCCAGCAGTGGACCTAGAGGGACAGGGGGCGCAATTAACTATGGCTACACCTTC. It is translated as CASSGPRGTGGAINYGYTF.

There are many counts of this clonotype. J is TRBJ2-1 and V is TRBV3-1, with 8 bases that match TRBD2. V dropped 0 bases and J dropped 2; count of bases not matched to a gene: 6. Germline loops: CDR1 LGHDT, CDR2 YNNKEL (reference sequence). The length of the CDR3 is 17 residues. CDR3 DNA sequence: TGTGCCAGCAGCCAAGATGGGCGGGGGGCGGCCTACAATGAGCAGTTCTTC. It is translated as CASSQDGRGAAYNEQFF.

This clonotype was seen many times. The rearrangement joins TRBV30 to TRBJ1-5; D not resolved. The length of the CDR3 is 15 residues. Trimming left V 3 bases short and J 4 bases short, with 16 bases between. Germline CDR1 GTSNPN, CDR2 SVGIG (reference sequence). The CDR3 DNA sequence: TGTGCCTGGAGCGGTGGCAGCTCTTTTAATCAGCCCCAGCATTTT. Translating it yields CAWSGGSSFNQPQHF.